The clone carrying this T cell receptor beta chain was seen only a few times. The CDR3 sequence is 13 residues long. Germline values: CDR1 LNHDA, CDR2 SQIVND (reference sequence). Between the trimmed V and J ends, which lost 6 bases and 1 base, there was a span of 9 bases. This sample is part of a study of blood T cell repertoires in COVID-19. Study-level information: Sites in the United States, Italy and Spain provided acute and convalescent COVID-19 samples.

The assay was immunoSEQ multiplex PCR, and TCRdb's table has in-frame clones only and misses some. The sample includes 100,000 to 150,000 clones, roughly 83% seen only once; the top ten take about 15%. The sequenced sample consisted of peripheral blood. This clonotype originated in a woman between 45 and 65 years old with acute or convalescent COVID-19. This sequence joins TRBV19 and TRBJ1-1; maybe TRBD1 (5 bases). In DNA, the CDR3 is TGTGCCAGTAGCAACAGGCCGAACACTGAAGCTTTCTTT. It translates to CASSNRPNTEAFF.